Below, one T cell receptor (beta chain) is given with its context. The antigen it binds to is not known. No base qualities exist here, and no much larger clone lies one base off it. Collaborating institutions collected whole blood in K2EDTA tubes following their own protocols. For TCRbeta analysis, collaborators shipped samples as frozen whole blood, isolated PBMCs, or DNA extracted from either of those sample types. The CDR3 starts with the cysteine, ends with the phenylalanine, and has 15 residues. Only CDR3 DNA remains: 45 bases, in frame from the first base. Taken from the germline V gene, the CDR1 and CDR2 loops are KGHSH and LQKENI. V is cut by 3 bases and J by 7 bases, and the space between the germline ends is 19 bases. The source of the sample is a study of blood T cell repertoires in COVID-19 (dated by TCRdb to the early 2020s). In terms of the full investigation: Samples from collaborators originated in the United States, Italy and Spain and spanned both the acute and convalescent phases of COVID-19. Nearly every sample came with metadata listing a de-identified subject ID, COVID-19 status, age in years and sex. Where available, HLA class I and class II types were taken from metadata supplied by the sample provider and were not determined by assay-based typing. The repertoires were released in a freely available public database intended as a resource for research on the immune response to SARS-CoV-2. Deeply sampled blood TCRbeta repertoires from subjects exposed to, actively infected with, or recovered from COVID-19 were included in the dataset. The material from the prospective study consisted of cDNA or gDNA derived from T cells, B-cell-depleted T cells, or PBMCs. Samples came from the ongoing ImmuneRACE study (first 160 participants) plus 1,254 subjects from 6 global collaborators.

Here is what the overall study found, with its caveats: The quantity of clinical and demographic metadata differed by source and by participant and was supplied without curation.

TCRbeta CDR3 regions were amplified from genomic DNA by means of the immunoSEQ Assay, a bias-controlled multiplex PCR. The study's processing was this. The number of nucleated cells in each sample was estimated from the amplification of reference gene primers within the assay. Sequence reads were collapsed and filtered to measure the absolute abundance of every unique TCRbeta CDR3 rearrangement. For each sample, productive Simpson clonality was calculated as the square root of Simpson's diversity index over productive rearrangements. This immuneACCESS table, as held by TCRdb, lists in-frame sequences with V and J called but not all clones. Of the missing ones, under half trace to an unresolved V gene in checked studies; the others have no known cause. V, J and clone size reflect that table, while D and trimming were determined from the DNA. The sample profile shows 89,000 or so clones; 90% to 95% of them were found once. The leading ten clones occupy 3.5% to 5% of the sample.

The rearranged chain carries TRBV18 and TRBJ2-7; a weak D assignment points to TRBD1 (6 bases agree). The clonotype was recovered from a human donor with active COVID-19. The donor label of this sample is uncertain. The sequencing input was peripheral blood. The sequenced DNA is TGTGCCAGCTCACCCCGGGCAGCCGCCAGGGGTGAGCAGTACTTC. Its coded protein is CASSPRAAARGEQYF.